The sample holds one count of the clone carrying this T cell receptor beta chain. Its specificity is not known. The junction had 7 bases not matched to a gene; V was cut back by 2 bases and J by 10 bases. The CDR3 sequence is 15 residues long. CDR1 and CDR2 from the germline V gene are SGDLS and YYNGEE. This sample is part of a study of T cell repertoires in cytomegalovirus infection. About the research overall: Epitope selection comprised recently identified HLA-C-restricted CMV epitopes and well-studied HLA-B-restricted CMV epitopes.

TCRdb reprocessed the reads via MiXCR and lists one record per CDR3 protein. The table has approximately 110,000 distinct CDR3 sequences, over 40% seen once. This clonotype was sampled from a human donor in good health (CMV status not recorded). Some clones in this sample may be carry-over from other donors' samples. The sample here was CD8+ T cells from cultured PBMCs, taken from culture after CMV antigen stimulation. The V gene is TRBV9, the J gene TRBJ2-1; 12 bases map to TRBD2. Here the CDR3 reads CASSVSLAGGSEQFF. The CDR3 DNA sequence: TGTGCCAGCAGCGTTTCACTAGCGGGGGGCTCAGAGCAGTTCTTC.